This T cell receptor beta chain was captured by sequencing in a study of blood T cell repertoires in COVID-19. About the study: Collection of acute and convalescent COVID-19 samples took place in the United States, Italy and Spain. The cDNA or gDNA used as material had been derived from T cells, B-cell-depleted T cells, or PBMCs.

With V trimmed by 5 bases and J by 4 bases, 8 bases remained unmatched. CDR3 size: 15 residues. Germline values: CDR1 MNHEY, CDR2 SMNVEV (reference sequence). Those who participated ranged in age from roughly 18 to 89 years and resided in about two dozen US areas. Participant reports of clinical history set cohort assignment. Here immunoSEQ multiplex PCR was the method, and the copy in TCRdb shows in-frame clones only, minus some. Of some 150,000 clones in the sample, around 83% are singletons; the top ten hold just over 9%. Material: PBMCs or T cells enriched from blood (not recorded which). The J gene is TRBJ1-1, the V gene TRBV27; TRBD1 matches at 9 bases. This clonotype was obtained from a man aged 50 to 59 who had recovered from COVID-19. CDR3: CASSPLQGAVTEAFF. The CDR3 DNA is TGTGCCAGCAGTCCCCTACAGGGGGCGGTCACTGAAGCTTTCTTT.